This paragraph reports one T cell receptor (beta chain). Its antigen is not identified. Unique molecular identifiers were incorporated when the TCRbeta library was constructed. TCRdb re-called the PCR reads through MiXCR, storing one row per CDR3 protein. The sample comprises 610,000 or so distinct CDR3 sequences, 25% to 30% of which are singletons, and about 35% rests with the top ten. The record originates from a study of T-cell reconstitution after alpha-beta-depleted transplantation in children. General study results and limits: Several hundred rapidly expanded clones from non-depleted graft cells reportedly supplied alpha-beta T cells about two months post-transplant. Fresh T-cell production supplied most of the T-cell counts and diversity seen one year after transplant. Recipient T cells and thymic progenitors that survived gave rise to the high TCRbeta diversity observed at day 60 in some patients.

Trimming cost V 5 bases and J 0 bases; bases outside gene matches: 12. The germline V gene encodes CDR1 SGHVS and CDR2 FQNEAQ. This CDR3 contains 18 residues. J is TRBJ2-2 and V is TRBV7-8; 7 bases are a match to TRBD2. The receptor's source is a boy under three years old with Wiskott-Aldrich syndrome, due to receive a stem cell transplant. Material: PBMCs, obtained before TCRalphabeta/CD19-depleted stem cell transplant. CDR3 residues: CASSRRGRGPTNTGELFF. Here the CDR3 DNA reads TGTGCCAGCAGCCGCCGGGGGAGGGGCCCCACGAACACCGGGGAGCTGTTTTTT.